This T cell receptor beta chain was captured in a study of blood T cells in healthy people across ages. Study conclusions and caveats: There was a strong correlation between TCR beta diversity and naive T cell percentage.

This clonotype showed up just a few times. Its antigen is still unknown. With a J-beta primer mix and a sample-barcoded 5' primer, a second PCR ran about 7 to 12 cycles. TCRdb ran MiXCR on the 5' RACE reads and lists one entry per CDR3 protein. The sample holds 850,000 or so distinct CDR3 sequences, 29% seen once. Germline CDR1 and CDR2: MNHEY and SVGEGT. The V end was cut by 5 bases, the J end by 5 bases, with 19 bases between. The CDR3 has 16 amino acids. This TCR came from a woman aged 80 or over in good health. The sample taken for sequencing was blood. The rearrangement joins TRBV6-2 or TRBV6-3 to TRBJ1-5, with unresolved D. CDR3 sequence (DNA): TGTGCCAGCAGTCGAAGGCGCCCAGAGGCGGATCAGCCCCAGCATTTT. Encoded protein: CASSRRRPEADQPQHF.